The rows below give T cell receptor beta chains drawn from one sample of a study of response to subunit inactivated influenza vaccine. TCRdb ran MiXCR on the RT-PCR reads and lists one entry per CDR3 protein. The sample holds 450,000 to 600,000 distinct CDR3 sequences, more than 15% seen once. The source material was CD4+ T cells sorted from PBMCs, sampled around 25 months after vaccination. The source is a man between 50 and 69 years old who received an inactivated influenza vaccine. Each CDR3 is given without its conserved first and last residue.

v_call cdr3_aa
TRBV5-1 ASKGLAGFPDTQY
TRBV12-3/TRBV12-4 ASSFGPQPQH
TRBV10-3 AISENEVSGNTIY
TRBV7-2 ASSGGQGTSEAF
TRBV2 ASTSMGSNGSPLH
TRBV3-1 ASSQEGRVLWTEAF
TRBV15 ATSLRGVTDTQY
TRBV12-3/TRBV12-4 ASRPRAGGYNEQF
TRBV7-9 AFLAGGADTQY
TRBV28 ASLPRGQGAKEQY
TRBV20-1 SASLQGVNTEAF
TRBV20-1 SARDWGFKNIQY
TRBV29-1 SVSGTPEGYNEQF
TRBV7-9 ASSEGQGFEQY
TRBV7-9 ASSSGGEQF
TRBV3-1 ASLRDLFLEETQY
TRBV6-1 ASNRELVEWRNEQF
TRBV12-3/TRBV12-4 ASRVTGDAEAF
TRBV7-2 ASSLVSGRIADTQY